The 15 T cell receptor beta chains below come from one sample, sequenced in a study of T-cell memory formation after mild COVID-19. TCRdb recomputed calls from the 5' RACE reads with MiXCR, one row per CDR3 protein. Among roughly 620,000 distinct CDR3 sequences listed, approximately 18% were seen once. Sequenced input: PBMCs or a T cell subset sorted from them (not recorded which). Source of these receptors: an adult woman who had mild COVID-19 (a few samples of this study predate the infection). Cell type and time point are not known.

This chain links TRBV7-9 with TRBJ1-2, with no clear D. Germline V gene sequence: CDR1 SEHNR, CDR2 FQNEAQ (reference sequence). The V end lost 5 bases, the J end lost 5 bases, and 12 bases lay between the germline ends. The CDR3 has 13 residues. The CDR3 spells CASSPEGRYGYTF. Written as DNA, the CDR3 is TGTGCCAGCAGCCCTGAAGGGCGGTATGGCTACACCTTC.

This clonotype occurred a few times. The chain recombines TRBV2 with TRBJ2-7; TRBD2 is a possible D gene (5 bases). The CDR3 is made up of 15 amino acids. The germline CDR1 and CDR2 sequences are SNHLY and FYNNEI. V was pared by 3 bases and J by 2 bases, with 14 bases between. The CDR3 DNA is TGTGCCAGCAGTGAGGGGAGCATAGGGCCCTACGAGCAGTACTTC. This translates into CASSEGSIGPYEQYF.

A few counts support this clonotype. The chain is built from TRBV29-1 and TRBJ2-1, with a possible D match to TRBD2 (7 bases). Germline V gene lookup returns CDR1 SQVTM and CDR2 ANQGSEA. This CDR3 is built from 14 residues. The chain's CDR3 is CSGAGAARYNEQFF. The CDR3, as DNA: TGCAGTGGTGCGGGGGCCGCCCGCTACAATGAGCAGTTCTTC.

For the CDR3, the DNA is TGTGCCACCAGTGATCCCCGAACGGGGGGGACCACGAAAACCTTC. Encoded protein: CATSDPRTGGTTKTF. This chain connects TRBV24-1 to TRBJ1-2, with a tentative D call TRBD1 (5 bases). The germline gives CDR1 KGHDR, CDR2 SFDVKD. Trimming shortened V by 3 bases and J by 14 bases, and 24 bases separated the two germline ends. The CDR3 loop spans 15 amino acids.

This chain links TRBV11-3 with TRBJ2-1; a possible D gene is TRBD1 (6 bases). The germline CDR1 and CDR2 sequences are SGHNT and YENEEA. CDR3 length: 15 residues. The V end was cut by 2 bases, the J end by 2 bases, with 10 bases between. The CDR3 DNA is TGTGCCAGCAGCTTAAACACAGGGACCTACAATGAGCAGTTCTTC. Its translation is CASSLNTGTYNEQFF.

This clonotype has just a few counts. The gene calls are TRBV19 and TRBJ2-1; TRBD1 matches 7 bases. The J segment lost 6 bases and the V segment lost 4 bases, leaving 6 bases of the junction unmatched. Germline values: CDR1 LNHDA, CDR2 SQIVND (reference sequence). This CDR3 is built from 14 residues. The CDR3 nucleotides are TGTGCCAGTAGTAAGTTACAGGGGCGCAATGAGCAGTTCTTC. This codes for CASSKLQGRNEQFF.

The chain links TRBV28 to TRBJ1-5; 7 bases are a match to TRBD1. V was clipped by 6 bases and J by 3 bases; unmatched bases: 8. CDR3 length: 15 residues. Germline lookup yields CDR1 MDHEN and CDR2 SYDVKM. This chain's CDR3 is CASRVEDRHNQPQHF. CDR3 sequence (DNA): TGTGCCAGCAGAGTCGAGGACAGGCACAATCAGCCCCAGCATTTT.

Only a few counts were recorded for this clonotype. The chain is built from TRBV20-1 and TRBJ2-4; TRBD2 agrees at 9 bases. V shed 6 bases and J 0 bases; nucleotides not matched to a gene: 12. CDR1 DFQATT and CDR2 SNEGSKA come from the germline V gene (reference sequence). The length of the CDR3 is 17 residues. CDR3 in DNA: TGCAGTGCAGGGGGCCCTAGCGGGGACCTAGCCAAAAACATTCAGTACTTC. Translation gives CSAGGPSGDLAKNIQYF.

The rearrangement uses TRBV7-2 and TRBJ1-2; no definite D call. The CDR3 loop spans 14 amino acids. V lost 7 bases and J lost 8, with 20 bases in between. From germline, CDR1 is SGHTA and CDR2 FQGNSA. For the CDR3, the DNA is TGTGCCAGCACCGATGACGGAGCTTTCCAAGGCTACACCTTC. Amino acids: CASTDDGAFQGYTF.

The chain couples TRBV6-1 to TRBJ1-2; D is unclear. With 3 bases removed from V and 3 bases from J, the gap between germline ends came to 14 bases. In germline, CDR1 is MNHNS, CDR2 SASEGT. The CDR3 runs 15 residues. CDR3 nucleotide sequence: TGTGCCAGCAGTGATTTCCAACAGAGGGACTATGGCTACACCTTC. Translation gives CASSDFQQRDYGYTF.

The J gene is TRBJ1-2, the V gene TRBV5-1; D is unclear. V was cut by 4 bases and J by 4 bases, with 17 bases left in between. Looked up from germline, CDR1 is SGHRS and CDR2 is YFSETQ. This CDR3 is built from 15 residues. The DNA of the CDR3 is TGCGCCAGCAGCCGATCCATAGAGGCCGCCTATGGCTACACCTTC. Its translation: CASSRSIEAAYGYTF.

The V and J genes are TRBV23-1 and TRBJ2-5, with 7 bases fitting TRBD1. TRBV23-1 is classed as an ORF, of uncertain function. The V segment lost 1 base and the J segment 1 base; nucleotides outside the gene matches: 9. This CDR3 region has 17 residues. The CDR3 loop reads CASSQLVWGQLQETQYF. In DNA, the CDR3 is TGCGCCAGCAGTCAATTGGTTTGGGGACAGCTCCAAGAGACCCAGTACTTC.

V usage is TRBV7-9 and J usage is TRBJ1-1; D remains ambiguous. V was shortened by 4 bases and J by 1 base, with 7 bases between the two germline ends. Germline V gene sequence: CDR1 SEHNR, CDR2 FQNEAQ (reference sequence). CDR3 length: 13 amino acids. The CDR3, as DNA: TGTGCCAGCAGCTCACCGGGGAACACTGAAGCTTTCTTT. This translates into CASSSPGNTEAFF.

The chain couples TRBV7-9 to TRBJ1-2; 10 nucleotides line up with TRBD1. The CDR3 has 14 residues. V shed 5 bases, J shed 6 bases, and the junction held 6 bases outside the gene matches. Germline CDR1 reads SEHNR; CDR2 reads FQNEAQ (reference sequence). The CDR3 DNA reads as TGTGCCAGCAGCCCAAAGGACAGGGGGGATGGCTACACCTTC. Its translation: CASSPKDRGDGYTF.

In its sample, this clonotype was seen a few times. The J gene is TRBJ2-1, the V gene TRBV6-5; 11 positions match TRBD2. With V trimmed by 5 bases and J by 7 bases, 10 bases remained unmatched. The CDR3 has 16 residues. CDR1 and CDR2 from the germline V gene are MNHEY and SVGAGI. The CDR3 sequence is CASSHGTSGRVNEQFF. CDR3 sequence (DNA): TGTGCCAGCAGTCACGGGACTAGCGGAAGGGTGAATGAGCAGTTCTTC.